This entry lists 20 T cell receptor beta chains sequenced from one sample in a study of shared clonotypes between healthy human individuals (dated by TCRdb to between 2020 and 2021). The library was prepared using the immunoSEQ multiplex PCR assay. In its TCRdb copy, this immuneACCESS table keeps in-frame sequences only and misses some clones. Where compared with another copy, unresolved V genes explain less than half of these, and the others have no known cause. Present in this sample are about 1.1 million clones, approximately 77% of which were seen just once. More than 0.85% of the sample belongs to the ten largest clones. Source material: memory CD4+ T cells from PBMCs. Read against the paper, the sample's cell subset or site label means: CD45RA-negative fraction. Receptors originate from a man aged 18 to 30 in good health. Some clones in this sample may be carry-over from other donors' samples.

This clone appeared many times. Distinct nucleotide sequences in the sample also encode this CDR3. The V call is TRBV28, the J call TRBJ1-1, with D possibly matching TRBD1 (6 bases). This CDR3 region has 14 residues. Trimming left V 4 bases short and J 0 bases short, with 9 bases between. Per germline, CDR1 MDHEN and CDR2 SYDVKM. The CDR3 region is CASSSGQLNTEAFF. As DNA, the CDR3 is TGTGCCAGCAGTTCAGGACAGCTGAACACTGAAGCTTTCTTT.

Concerning this clone: Distinct nucleotide sequences in the sample also encode this CDR3. J is TRBJ1-5 and V is TRBV6-5; D is undetermined. The CDR3 covers 14 residues. In germline, CDR1 is MNHEY, CDR2 SVGAGI. Trimming pared 5 bases from V and 1 base from J, leaving 9 bases between. The chain's CDR3 is CASSTGNSNQPQHF. CDR3 bases: TGTGCCAGCAGTACCGGGAACAGCAATCAGCCCCAGCATTTT.

The V gene is TRBV15, the J gene TRBJ1-2, with D hard to call. The germline V gene has CDR1 LNHNV and CDR2 YYDKDF (reference sequence). The CDR3 covers 12 residues. V was clipped by 5 bases and J by 3 bases, with 7 bases between them. CDR3 DNA: TGTGCCACCAGCGACACCTACTATGGCTACACCTTC. As protein: CATSDTYYGYTF. The full variable domain, completed using reference TRBV15 and TRBJ1-2, is DAMVIQNPRYQVTQFGKPVTLSCSQTLNHNVMYWYQQKSSQAPKLLFHYYDKDFNNEADTPDNFQSRRPNTSFCFLDIRSPGLGDTAMYLCATSDTYYGYTFGSGTRLTVV.

CDR3 DNA: TGCAGCGTTGCAGCAAGCCCGGGAAGCTCCTACAATGAGCAGTTCTTC. Translation: CSVAASPGSSYNEQFF. V is TRBV29-1 and J is TRBJ2-1; possibly TRBD2 for D (5 bases). V was trimmed by 4 bases and J by 0 bases, leaving 16 bases between them. This CDR3 has 16 amino acids. Germline lookup yields CDR1 SQVTM and CDR2 ANQGSEA.

The gene calls are TRBV19 and TRBJ1-5, with a tentative D call TRBD1 (5 bases). Trimming removed 2 bases at V and 5 bases at J, with 16 bases between. Germline assignment: CDR1 LNHDA and CDR2 SQIVND (reference sequence). The CDR3 runs 16 residues. The chain's CDR3 is CASSISAGRPDQPQHF. In nucleotides, the CDR3 is TGTGCCAGTAGTATATCGGCAGGGAGGCCCGATCAGCCCCAGCATTTT.

About this clone: Distinct nucleotide sequences in the sample also encode this CDR3. The rearrangement uses TRBV7-2 and TRBJ2-5; TRBD2 matches 7 bases. V lost 6 bases and J lost 3; bases outside the gene matches: 1. The germline gives CDR1 SGHTA, CDR2 FQGNSA. The CDR3 extends over 12 amino acids. For the CDR3, the DNA is TGTGCCAGCAGTCTAGCGGAAGAGACCCAGTACTTC. Translating gives CASSLAEETQYF. Full variable domain (outside the CDR3, taken from reference TRBV7-2 and TRBJ2-5): GAGVSQSPSNKVTEKGKDVELRCDPISGHTALYWYRQSLGQGLEFLIYFQGNSAPDKSGLPSDRFSAERTGGSVSTLTIQRTQQEDSAVYLCASSLAEETQYFGPGTRLLVL.

The chain employs TRBV5-1 and TRBJ2-1, with TRBD2 matching 9 bases. V gave up 3 bases and J gave up 6 bases; unmatched junction bases: 7. There are 15 residues in the CDR3. The germline V gene encodes CDR1 SGHRS and CDR2 YFSETQ. CDR3 in DNA: TGCGCCAGCAGCTCTGCGGGAGGGGGCTCCAATGAGCAGTTCTTC. Encoded protein: CASSSAGGGSNEQFF. Complete variable domain (other parts from reference TRBV5-1 and TRBJ2-1): KAGVTQTPRYLIKTRGQQVTLSCSPISGHRSVSWYQQTPGQGLQFLFEYFSETQRNKGNFPGRFSGRQFSNSRSEMNVSTLELGDSALYLCASSSAGGGSNEQFFGPGTRLTVL.

The rearrangement joins TRBV4-1 to TRBJ2-3, with 12 bases fitting TRBD2. CDR3 length equals 17 residues. Trimming at V came to 5 bases and at J to 2 bases, leaving 8 bases not matched to a gene. From germline, CDR1 is MGHRA and CDR2 YSYEKL. The CDR3 DNA is TGCGCCAGCAGCAGACGGACTAGCGGGGAAGTCACAGATACGCAGTATTTT. Amino acids: CASSRRTSGEVTDTQYF.

This clone occurred many times. V usage is TRBV9 and J usage is TRBJ2-2; 10 bases fit TRBD2. Per germline, CDR1 SGDLS and CDR2 YYNGEE. V was clipped by 0 bases and J by 3 bases; unmatched bases: 14. The CDR3 has 20 amino acids. The CDR3 coding sequence is TGTGCCAGCAGCGTAGGGTGGGGTGCTAGCGGGAGAGGGGACACCGGGGAGCTGTTTTTT. Protein product: CASSVGWGASGRGDTGELFF.

This chain links TRBV28 with TRBJ2-2; the match to TRBD1 covers 10 bases. Per the germline V gene, CDR1 is MDHEN and CDR2 is SYDVKM. Trimming at V came to 8 bases and at J to 6 bases, leaving 12 bases not matched to a gene. The CDR3 has 16 residues. Here the CDR3 reads CASLKTPGQGSGELFF. The CDR3 region has the DNA TGTGCCAGCCTCAAGACACCGGGACAGGGGTCCGGGGAGCTGTTTTTT. The full variable domain, rest sourced from reference TRBV28 and TRBJ2-2, is DVKVTQSSRYLVKRTGEKVFLECVQDMDHENMFWYRQDPGLGLRLIYFSYDVKMKEKGDIPEGYSVSREKKERFSLILESASTNQTSMYLCASLKTPGQGSGELFFGEGSRLTVL.

The rearrangement joins TRBV5-1 to TRBJ2-5; TRBD1 agrees at 9 bases. CDR3 length: 16 amino acids. CDR1 and CDR2 from the germline V gene are SGHRS and YFSETQ. The trim removed 4 bases at V and 4 bases at J, leaving 11 bases unmatched. The CDR3 sequence: CASSTAGTGFGETQYF. CDR3 nucleotides: TGCGCCAGCAGCACCGCCGGGACAGGGTTCGGAGAGACCCAGTACTTC. The full variable domain, with the rest looked up from reference TRBV5-1 and TRBJ2-5, is KAGVTQTPRYLIKTRGQQVTLSCSPISGHRSVSWYQQTPGQGLQFLFEYFSETQRNKGNFPGRFSGRQFSNSRSEMNVSTLELGDSALYLCASSTAGTGFGETQYFGPGTRLLVL.

V gene TRBV5-8 combines with J gene TRBJ2-3; D may be TRBD1 or TRBD2 (6 bases each). This CDR3 contains 13 residues. Germline CDR1 and CDR2: SGHTS and YDEGEE. Trimming took 5 bases from V and 6 from J, leaving 13 bases between them. The CDR3 DNA reads TGTGCCAGCAGATACACGGGGGCGGATACGCAGTATTTT. It is translated as CASRYTGADTQYF.

The chain is built from TRBV7-2 and TRBJ2-3; D gene ambiguous. CDR1 is SGHTA and CDR2 is FQGNSA in the germline V gene. The V end was cut by 5 bases, the J end by 5 bases, with 11 bases between. The CDR3 contains 13 residues. As DNA, the CDR3 is TGTGCCAGCAGCCCGGACGGAATAGATACGCAGTATTTT. Amino acids: CASSPDGIDTQYF.

CDR3 residues: CASSRQGSAGANVLTF. CDR3 DNA: TGTGCCAGCAGCCGACAGGGGTCAGCTGGGGCCAACGTCCTGACTTTC. The J gene is TRBJ2-6, the V gene TRBV4-2; 8 bases are a match to TRBD1. V dropped 4 bases and J dropped 2; count of bases not matched to a gene: 4. The CDR3 is 16 residues long. Germline-derived CDR1 and CDR2 are LGHNA and YNFKEQ.

The chain has TRBV18 and TRBJ2-1; D call uncertain. Germline V gives CDR1 KGHSH, CDR2 LQKENI. The V gene lost 3 bases and the J gene lost 8 bases, with 17 bases spanning the gap. The CDR3 is made up of 15 amino acids. The CDR3 sequence: CASSPGSRSAYEQFF. In DNA, the CDR3 is TGTGCCAGCTCACCCGGTTCCAGGTCCGCCTATGAGCAGTTCTTC.

On this clone itself: This sample includes further DNA sequences coding for the same CDR3. The chain couples TRBV5-1 to TRBJ2-2; the D gene could be TRBD1 or TRBD2 (5 bases each). V was trimmed by 4 bases and J by 0 bases, leaving 10 bases between them. Germline V gene sequence: CDR1 SGHRS, CDR2 YFSETQ. The CDR3 totals 15 residues. Here the CDR3 DNA reads TGCGCCAGCAGCCCAGGGACCGCGAACACCGGGGAGCTGTTTTTT. Translated, it gives CASSPGTANTGELFF.

This clone was seen once. J is TRBJ1-3 and V is TRBV7-9; D unclear. Germline lookup yields CDR1 SEHNR and CDR2 FQNEAQ (reference sequence). Trimming pared 0 bases from V and 7 bases from J, leaving 22 bases between. CDR3 length equals 18 residues. This chain's CDR3 is CASSLAQVWSLNGNTIYF. The CDR3 coding sequence is TGTGCCAGCAGCTTAGCGCAAGTTTGGAGTCTCAACGGGAACACCATATATTTT.

The V call is TRBV6-5, the J call TRBJ2-7; possibly TRBD1 for D (5 bases). The CDR3 length is 14 residues. Deletions cut 4 bases from V and 0 bases from J, with 10 bases between. Germline V gene lookup returns CDR1 MNHEY and CDR2 SVGAGI. CDR3 DNA: TGTGCCAGCAGTTCCCACGACAGCTCCTACGAGCAGTACTTC. Translated: CASSSHDSSYEQYF.

This clone was seen just once. The rearrangement uses TRBV4-1 and TRBJ2-7, with D perhaps TRBD1 (5 bases). The germline V gene has CDR1 MGHRA and CDR2 YSYEKL. This CDR3 contains 17 residues. The V end was cut by 3 bases, the J end by 2 bases, with 20 bases between. The CDR3 bases are TGCGCCAGCAGCCACAACTTCGACAGTGTACTTCCCTACGAGCAGTACTTC. Protein sequence: CASSHNFDSVLPYEQYF.

The rearrangement uses TRBV7-2 and TRBJ2-1; perhaps TRBD2 as D (5 bases). V gave up 1 base and J gave up 0 bases, with 13 bases separating them. The CDR3 extends over 17 amino acids. Germline V CDR1 and CDR2: SGHTA, FQGNSA. CDR3 DNA sequence: TGTGCCAGCAGCTTAGGGAGCCTTGGGAGCTCCTACAATGAGCAGTTCTTC. Amino acid sequence: CASSLGSLGSSYNEQFF.